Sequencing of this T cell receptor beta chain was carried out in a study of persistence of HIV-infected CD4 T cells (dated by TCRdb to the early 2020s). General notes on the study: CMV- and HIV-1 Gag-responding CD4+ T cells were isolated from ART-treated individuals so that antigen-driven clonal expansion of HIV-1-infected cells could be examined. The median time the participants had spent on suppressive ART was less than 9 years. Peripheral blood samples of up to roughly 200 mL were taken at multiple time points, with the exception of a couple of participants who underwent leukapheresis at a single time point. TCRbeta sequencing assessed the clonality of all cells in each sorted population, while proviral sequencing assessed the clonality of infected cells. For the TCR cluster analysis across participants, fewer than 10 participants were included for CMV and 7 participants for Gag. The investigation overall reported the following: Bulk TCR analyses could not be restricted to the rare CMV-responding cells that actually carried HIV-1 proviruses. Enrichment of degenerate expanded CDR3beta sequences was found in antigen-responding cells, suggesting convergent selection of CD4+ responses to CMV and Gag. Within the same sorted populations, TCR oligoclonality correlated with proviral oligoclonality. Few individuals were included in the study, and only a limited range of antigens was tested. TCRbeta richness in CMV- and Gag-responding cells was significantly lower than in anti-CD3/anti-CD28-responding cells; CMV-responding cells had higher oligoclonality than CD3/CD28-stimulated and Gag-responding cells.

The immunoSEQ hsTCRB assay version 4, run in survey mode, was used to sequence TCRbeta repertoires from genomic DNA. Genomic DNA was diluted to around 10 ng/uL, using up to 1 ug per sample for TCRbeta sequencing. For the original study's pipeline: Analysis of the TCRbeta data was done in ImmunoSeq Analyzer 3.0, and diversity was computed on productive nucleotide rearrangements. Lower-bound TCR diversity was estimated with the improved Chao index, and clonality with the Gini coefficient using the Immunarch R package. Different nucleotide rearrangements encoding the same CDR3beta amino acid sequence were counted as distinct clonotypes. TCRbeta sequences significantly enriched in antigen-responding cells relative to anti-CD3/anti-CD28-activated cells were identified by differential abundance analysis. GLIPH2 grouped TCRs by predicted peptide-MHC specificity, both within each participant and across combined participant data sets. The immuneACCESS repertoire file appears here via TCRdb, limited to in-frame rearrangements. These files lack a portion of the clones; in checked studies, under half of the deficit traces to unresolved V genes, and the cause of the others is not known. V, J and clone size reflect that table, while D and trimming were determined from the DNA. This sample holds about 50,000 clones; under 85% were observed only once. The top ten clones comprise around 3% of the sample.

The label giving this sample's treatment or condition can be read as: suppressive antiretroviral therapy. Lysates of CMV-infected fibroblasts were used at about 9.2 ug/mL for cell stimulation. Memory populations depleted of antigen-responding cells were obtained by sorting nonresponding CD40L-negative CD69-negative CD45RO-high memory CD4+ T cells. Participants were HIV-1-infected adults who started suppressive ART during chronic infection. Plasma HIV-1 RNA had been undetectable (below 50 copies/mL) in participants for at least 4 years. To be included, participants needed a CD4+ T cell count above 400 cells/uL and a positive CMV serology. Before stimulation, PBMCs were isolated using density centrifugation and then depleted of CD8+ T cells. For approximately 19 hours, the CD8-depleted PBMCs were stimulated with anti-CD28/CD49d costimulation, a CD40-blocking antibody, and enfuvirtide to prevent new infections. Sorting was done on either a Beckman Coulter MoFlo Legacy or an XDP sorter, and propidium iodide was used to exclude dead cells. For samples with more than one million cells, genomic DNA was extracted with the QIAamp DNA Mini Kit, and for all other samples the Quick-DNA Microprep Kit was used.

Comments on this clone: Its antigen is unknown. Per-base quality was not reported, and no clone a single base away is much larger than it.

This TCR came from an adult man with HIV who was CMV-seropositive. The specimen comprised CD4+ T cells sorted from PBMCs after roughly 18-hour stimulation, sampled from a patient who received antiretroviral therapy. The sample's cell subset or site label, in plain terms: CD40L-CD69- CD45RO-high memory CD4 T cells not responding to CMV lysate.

This receptor has the CDR3 CASSRDRGYEQYF. The DNA reads as follows: TGTGCCAGCAGCCGGGACAGGGGCTACGAGCAGTACTTC. The chain is made from TRBV12-3 or TRBV12-4 and TRBJ2-7, with 10 central nucleotides matching TRBD1. From its cysteine to its phenylalanine, the CDR3 spans 13 amino acids. Of the read, only the CDR3 DNA is kept; its 39 bases are in frame from base 1. Compared with germline, V lacks 6 bases and J lacks 3 bases; bases without a gene match: 2.